This record concerns one T cell receptor beta chain sequence. Sequencing used immunoSEQ multiplex PCR; TCRdb keeps in-frame clones, though not all of them. The repertoire has about 240,000 clones, roughly four fifths of them found once; the top ten carry about 4%. These data are taken from a study of blood T cell repertoires in COVID-19. Sequences were obtained from peripheral blood. This TCR was sampled from a man aged 50 to 59 with acute or convalescent COVID-19.

The CDR3 nucleotides are TGTGCCAGCAGCTTAGGGCGAGGGAGCGGCACTGAAGCTTTCTTT. Its protein product is CASSLGRGSGTEAFF. This chain links TRBV11-3 with TRBJ1-1; D remains unclear. Germline V lookup: CDR1 SGHNT, CDR2 YENEEA. The length of the CDR3 is 15 residues. V was trimmed by 1 base and J by 4 bases, leaving 13 bases between them.